These 15 T cell receptor beta chains originate from one sample sequenced in a study of blood T cell repertoires in COVID-19. Produced via immunoSEQ multiplex PCR; TCRdb's table is partial and in-frame only. The profile shows 390,000 or so clones, 87% of them singletons. The sequencing input was peripheral blood. The receptors here all came from a woman between 25 and 40 years old with COVID-19, enrolled during active disease.

The chain uses TRBV10-2 and TRBJ2-7, with 8 bases aligning to TRBD2. CDR1 is WSHSY, CDR2 SAAADI, per germline. This CDR3 is built from 16 residues. The V segment lost 4 bases and the J segment 7 bases; nucleotides outside the gene matches: 15. This CDR3 is CASSAPETSGLGEQYF. The CDR3 DNA sequence: TGCGCCAGCAGTGCCCCCGAAACTAGCGGCTTGGGGGAGCAGTACTTC.

Regarding this clone: This specimen includes other DNA sequences encoding the same CDR3. This chain uses TRBV18 with TRBJ2-2; 8 bases agree with TRBD1. CDR1 is KGHSH, CDR2 LQKENI, per germline. The CDR3 is made up of 16 amino acids. V lost 1 base to trimming and J lost 1 base; unmatched junction nucleotides: 2. CDR3: CASSPLGTGNTGELFF. For the CDR3, the DNA is TGTGCCAGCTCACCACTGGGGACAGGGAACACCGGGGAGCTGTTTTTT.

J is TRBJ2-7 and V is TRBV7-3, with D perhaps TRBD1 (5 bases). The CDR3 covers 15 residues. Germline V lookup: CDR1 SGHTA, CDR2 FQGTGA. With 2 bases removed from V and 5 bases from J, the gap between germline ends came to 16 bases. The CDR3 is CASSLWGQPHDEQYF. CDR3 nucleotides: TGTGCCAGCAGCTTATGGGGCCAACCTCACGACGAGCAGTACTTC.

The genes are TRBV6-5 and TRBJ1-6; 9 nucleotides line up with TRBD1. Germline assignment: CDR1 MNHEY and CDR2 SVGAGI. V lost 6 bases and J lost 6; bases outside the gene matches: 3. The CDR3 sequence is 14 residues long. In DNA form, the CDR3 reads TGTGCCAGCAGGGGGACAGGGCCTAATTCACCCCTCCACTTT. Protein: CASRGTGPNSPLHF.

The gene calls are TRBV7-2 and TRBJ1-5; D remains unclear. The CDR3 consists of 16 residues. Germline V gives CDR1 SGHTA, CDR2 FQGNSA. Trimming removed 1 base from V and 0 bases from J, with 10 bases in between. The CDR3 sequence is CASSLGSGYSNQPQHF. The CDR3 DNA is TGTGCCAGCAGCTTAGGGTCAGGATATAGCAATCAGCCCCAGCATTTT.

The genes are TRBV20-1 and TRBJ2-3; 7 bases line up with TRBD2. V shed 3 bases and J 2 bases; nucleotides not matched to a gene: 14. The CDR3 extends over 17 amino acids. Germline CDR1 is DFQATT and CDR2 is SNEGSKA (reference sequence). The DNA of the CDR3 is TGCAGTGCTAGTCCCCCGGGCGGAGCGGGGTACACAGATACGCAGTATTTT. This encodes CSASPPGGAGYTDTQYF.

This clone was picked up a small number of times. The J gene is TRBJ1-1, the V gene TRBV6-5; 10 bases fit TRBD1. J lost 7 bases, V lost 8 bases, and 4 bases had no gene match. Germline lookup yields CDR1 MNHEY and CDR2 SVGAGI. The CDR3 consists of 12 residues. The CDR3 DNA is TGTGCCAGCGCCGACAGGGGGCTTGAAGCTTTCTTT. Translated, it gives CASADRGLEAFF.

V gene TRBV7-8 combines with J gene TRBJ2-7; the match to TRBD1 covers 9 bases. V gave up 5 bases and J gave up 4 bases; unmatched junction bases: 9. This CDR3 has 15 amino acids. Germline lookup yields CDR1 SGHVS and CDR2 FQNEAQ. The CDR3 DNA follows: TGTGCCAGCAGCACCCTCGGGACAGGGCTGTACGAGCAGTACTTC. It encodes CASSTLGTGLYEQYF. Filled out from reference TRBV7-8 and TRBJ2-7, the complete variable domain reads GAGVSQSPRYKVAKRGQDVALRCDPISGHVSLFWYQQALGQGPEFLTYFQNEAQLDKSGLPSDRFFAERPEGSVSTLKIQRTQQEDSAVYLCASSTLGTGLYEQYFGPGTRLTVT.

The chain combines TRBV28 with TRBJ1-1; D is unclear. V was cut by 8 bases and J by 0 bases, with 10 bases left in between. This CDR3 comprises 13 residues. Germline V gives CDR1 MDHEN, CDR2 SYDVKM. CDR3 nucleotide sequence: TGTGCCAGCCGACTGGATCTGAACACTGAAGCTTTCTTT. This codes for CASRLDLNTEAFF.

The chain combines TRBV7-8 with TRBJ2-3, with 13 bases lining up with TRBD2. Trimming took 3 bases from V and 5 from J; bases not matched to a gene: 5. There are 16 residues in the CDR3. The V gene's germline CDR1 is SGHVS and CDR2 FQNEAQ. The CDR3 reads CASSLRTSGSVDTQYF. DNA of the CDR3: TGTGCCAGCAGCTTGAGGACTAGCGGGAGTGTAGATACGCAGTATTTT.

This clone was recorded only once. The genes are TRBV29-1 and TRBJ2-7, with 10 bases fitting TRBD2. The V and J ends lost 0 bases and 3 bases, in that order; junction bases with no gene match: 2. Germline V gene lookup returns CDR1 SQVTM and CDR2 ANQGSEA. The CDR3 totals 14 residues. The CDR3 region is CSVEEVAGGYEQYF. Written as DNA, the CDR3 is TGCAGCGTTGAAGAGGTAGCGGGAGGCTACGAGCAGTACTTC.

The genes are TRBV18 and TRBJ1-2; 8 bases match TRBD1. Trimming removed 3 bases from V and 3 bases from J; junction bases left unmatched: 6. The CDR3 is 15 amino acids. CDR1 is KGHSH, CDR2 LQKENI, per germline. The CDR3 region has the DNA TGTGCCAGCTCACCGTACACAGGGGGTGACTATGGCTACACCTTC. Encoded protein: CASSPYTGGDYGYTF.

The chain employs TRBV7-2 and TRBJ1-5; the match to TRBD1 covers 10 bases. There are 15 residues in the CDR3. Germline loops: CDR1 SGHTA, CDR2 FQGNSA. Losses at the gene ends were 5 bases for V and 6 bases for J; bases not matched to a gene: 7. The CDR3, as DNA: TGTGCCAGCAGCGCCGGACAGGGGGGTTTTCAGCCCCAGCATTTT. Translating it yields CASSAGQGGFQPQHF.

This chain uses TRBV2 with TRBJ1-1; the D is unclear. The CDR3 consists of 11 residues. Germline CDR1 and CDR2: SNHLY and FYNNEI. V dropped 8 bases and J dropped 1 base, with 5 bases sitting between them. CDR3 DNA: TGTGCCAGCGGGAGGAACACTGAAGCTTTCTTT. Protein product: CASGRNTEAFF. Combining the CDR3 with reference TRBV2 and TRBJ1-1 gives the whole variable domain EPEVTQTPSHQVTQMGQEVILRCVPISNHLYFYWYRQILGQKVEFLVSFYNNEISEKSEIFDDQFSVERPDGSNFTLKIRSTKLEDSAMYFCASGRNTEAFFGQGTRLTVV.

The V call is TRBV7-2, the J call TRBJ1-3; D not resolved. Trimming removed 0 bases at V and 0 bases at J, with 6 bases between. The V gene's germline CDR1 is SGHTA and CDR2 FQGNSA. The CDR3 loop spans 15 amino acids. The chain's CDR3 is CASSLAVSSGNTIYF. The CDR3 region has the DNA TGTGCCAGCAGCTTAGCGGTTAGCTCTGGAAACACCATATATTTT.